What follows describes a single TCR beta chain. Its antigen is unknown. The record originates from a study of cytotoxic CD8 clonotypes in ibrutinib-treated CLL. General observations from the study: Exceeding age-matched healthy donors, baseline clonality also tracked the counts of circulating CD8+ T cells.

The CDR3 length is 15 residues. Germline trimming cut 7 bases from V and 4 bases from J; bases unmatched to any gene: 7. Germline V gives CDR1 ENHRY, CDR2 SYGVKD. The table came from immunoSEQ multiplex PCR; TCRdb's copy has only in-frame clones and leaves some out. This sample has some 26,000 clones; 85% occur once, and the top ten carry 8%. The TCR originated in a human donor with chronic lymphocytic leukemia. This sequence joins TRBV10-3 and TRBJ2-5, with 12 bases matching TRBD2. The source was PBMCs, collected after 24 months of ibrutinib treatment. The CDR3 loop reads CAITRTSGESETQYF. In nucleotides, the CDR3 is TGTGCCATCACCAGGACTAGCGGGGAGTCAGAGACCCAGTACTTC.